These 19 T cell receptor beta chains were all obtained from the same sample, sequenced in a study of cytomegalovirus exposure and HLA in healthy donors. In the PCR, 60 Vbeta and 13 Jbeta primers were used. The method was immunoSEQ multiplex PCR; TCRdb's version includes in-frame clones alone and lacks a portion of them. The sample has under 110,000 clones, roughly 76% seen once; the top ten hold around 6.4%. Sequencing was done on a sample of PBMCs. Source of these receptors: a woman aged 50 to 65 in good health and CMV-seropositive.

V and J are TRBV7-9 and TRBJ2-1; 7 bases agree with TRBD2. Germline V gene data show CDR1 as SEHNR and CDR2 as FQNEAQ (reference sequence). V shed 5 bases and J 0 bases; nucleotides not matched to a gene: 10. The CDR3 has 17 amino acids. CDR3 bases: TGTGCCAGCAGCACGAAGGTTAAGCGGGACTCCTACAATGAGCAGTTCTTC. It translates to CASSTKVKRDSYNEQFF.

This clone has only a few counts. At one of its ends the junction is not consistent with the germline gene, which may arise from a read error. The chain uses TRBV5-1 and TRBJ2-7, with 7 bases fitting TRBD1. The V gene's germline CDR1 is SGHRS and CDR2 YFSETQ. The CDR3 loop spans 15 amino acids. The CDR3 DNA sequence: TGTGCCAGCAGCTCGGGACCGGGACAGATTTACGAGCAGTACTTC. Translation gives CASSSGPGQIYEQYF.

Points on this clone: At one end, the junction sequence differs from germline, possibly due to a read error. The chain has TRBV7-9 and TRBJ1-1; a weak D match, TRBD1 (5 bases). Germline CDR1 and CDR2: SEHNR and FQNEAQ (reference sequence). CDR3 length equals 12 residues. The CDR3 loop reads CSSSLVGGEAFF. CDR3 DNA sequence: TGTTCCAGCAGCTTAGTGGGGGGTGAAGCTTTCTTT. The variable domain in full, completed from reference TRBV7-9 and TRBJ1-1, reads DTGVSQNPRHKITKRGQNVTFRCDPISEHNRLYWYRQTLGQGPEFLTYFQNEAQLEKSRLLSDRFSAERPKGSFSTLEIQRTEQGDSAMYLCSSSLVGGEAFFGQGTRLTVV.

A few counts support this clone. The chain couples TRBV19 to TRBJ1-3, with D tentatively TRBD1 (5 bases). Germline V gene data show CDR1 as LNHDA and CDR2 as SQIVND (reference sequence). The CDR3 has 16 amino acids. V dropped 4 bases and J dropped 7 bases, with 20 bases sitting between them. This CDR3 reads CASSNPRDRGMNTIYF. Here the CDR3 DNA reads TGTGCCAGTAGTAACCCCCGGGACCGGGGGATGAACACCATATATTTT.

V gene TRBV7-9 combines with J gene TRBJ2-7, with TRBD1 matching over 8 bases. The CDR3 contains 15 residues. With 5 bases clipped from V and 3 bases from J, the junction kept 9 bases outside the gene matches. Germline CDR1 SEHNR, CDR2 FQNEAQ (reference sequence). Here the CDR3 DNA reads TGTGCCAGCAGCCCCCAGGACAGGGCGAACTACGAGCAGTACTTC. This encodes CASSPQDRANYEQYF.

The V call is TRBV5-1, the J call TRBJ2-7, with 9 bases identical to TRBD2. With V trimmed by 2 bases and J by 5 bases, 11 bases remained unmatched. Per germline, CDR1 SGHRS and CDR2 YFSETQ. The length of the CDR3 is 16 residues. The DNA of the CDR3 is TGCGCCAGCAGCTTCCTTAGCGGGGGTCTCATGAACGAGCAGTACTTC. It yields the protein CASSFLSGGLMNEQYF.

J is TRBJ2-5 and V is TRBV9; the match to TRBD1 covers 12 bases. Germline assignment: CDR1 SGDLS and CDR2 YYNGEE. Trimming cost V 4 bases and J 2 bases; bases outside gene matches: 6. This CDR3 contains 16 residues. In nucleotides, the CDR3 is TGTGCCAGCAGCTCCGGGACAGGGGGCACACAAGAGACCCAGTACTTC. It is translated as CASSSGTGGTQETQYF.

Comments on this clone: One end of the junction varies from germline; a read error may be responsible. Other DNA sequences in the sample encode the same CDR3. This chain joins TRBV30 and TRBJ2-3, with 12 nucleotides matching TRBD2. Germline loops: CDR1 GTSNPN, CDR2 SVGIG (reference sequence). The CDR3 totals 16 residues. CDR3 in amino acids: CAWSRKLAGGTDTQYF. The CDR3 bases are TGTGCCTGGAGCCGAAAACTAGCGGGGGGCACAGATACACAGTATTTT. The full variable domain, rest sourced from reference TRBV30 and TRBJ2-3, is SQTIHQWPATLVQPVGSPLSLECTVEGTSNPNLYWYRQAAGRGLQLLFYSVGIGQISSEVPQNLSASRPQDRQFILSSKKLLLSDSGFYLCAWSRKLAGGTDTQYFGPGTRLTVL.

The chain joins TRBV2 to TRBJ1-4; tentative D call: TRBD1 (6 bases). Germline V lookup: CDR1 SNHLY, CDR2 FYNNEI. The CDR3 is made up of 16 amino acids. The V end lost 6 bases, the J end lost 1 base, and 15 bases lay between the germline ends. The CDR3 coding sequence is TGTGCCAGCAGCCAGGGGCTCGGGGTAACTAATGAAAAACTGTTTTTT. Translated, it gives CASSQGLGVTNEKLFF.

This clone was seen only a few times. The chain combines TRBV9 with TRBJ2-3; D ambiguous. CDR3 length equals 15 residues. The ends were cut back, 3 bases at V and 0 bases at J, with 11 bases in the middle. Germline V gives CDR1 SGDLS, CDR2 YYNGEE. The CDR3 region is CASSASTRSTDTQYF. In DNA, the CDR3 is TGTGCCAGCAGCGCCTCTACCCGTAGCACAGATACGCAGTATTTT.

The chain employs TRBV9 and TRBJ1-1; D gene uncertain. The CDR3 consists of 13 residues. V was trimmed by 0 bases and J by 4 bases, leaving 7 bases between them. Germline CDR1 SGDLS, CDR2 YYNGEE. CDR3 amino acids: CASSVDWATEAFF. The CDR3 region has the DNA TGTGCCAGCAGCGTAGACTGGGCCACTGAAGCTTTCTTT.

The CDR3, as DNA: TGTGCCAGCAGGGGACAGGGTGCTGGAAACACCATATATTTT. As protein: CASRGQGAGNTIYF. J is TRBJ1-3 and V is TRBV6-1, with 9 bases aligning to TRBD1. This CDR3 comprises 14 residues. Germline lookup yields CDR1 MNHNS and CDR2 SASEGT. The V gene end was trimmed by 6 bases and the J gene end by 2 bases; junction bases not matched to a gene: 2.

The CDR3 nucleotides read TGTGCCAGCAGCGTAGGGGGACAGGGGGCAAACATTCAGTACTTC. It is translated as CASSVGGQGANIQYF. This chain joins TRBV9 and TRBJ2-4; 12 nucleotides agree with TRBD1. The CDR3 sequence is 15 residues long. Germline-derived CDR1 and CDR2 are SGDLS and YYNGEE. V was pared by 0 bases and J by 6 bases, with 1 base of the junction left unmatched.

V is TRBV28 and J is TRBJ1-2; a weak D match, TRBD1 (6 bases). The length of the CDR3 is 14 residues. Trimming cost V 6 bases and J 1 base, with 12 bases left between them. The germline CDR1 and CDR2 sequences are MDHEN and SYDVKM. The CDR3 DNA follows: TGTGCCAGCAGACGCCCGGACAGTAACTATGGCTACACCTTC. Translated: CASRRPDSNYGYTF.

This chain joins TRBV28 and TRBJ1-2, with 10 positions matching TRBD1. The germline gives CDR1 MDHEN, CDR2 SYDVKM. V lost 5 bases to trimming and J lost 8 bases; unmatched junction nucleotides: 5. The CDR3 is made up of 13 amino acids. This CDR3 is CASSRDRGQGYTF. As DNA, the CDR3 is TGTGCCAGCAGTAGAGACAGGGGGCAAGGCTACACCTTC.

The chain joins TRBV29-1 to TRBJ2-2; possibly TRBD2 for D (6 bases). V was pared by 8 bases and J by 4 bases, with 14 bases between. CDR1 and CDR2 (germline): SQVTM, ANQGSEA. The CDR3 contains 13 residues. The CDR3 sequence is CSSTRGPTGELFF. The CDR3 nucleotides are TGCAGCTCCACGCGGGGTCCCACCGGGGAGCTGTTTTTT.

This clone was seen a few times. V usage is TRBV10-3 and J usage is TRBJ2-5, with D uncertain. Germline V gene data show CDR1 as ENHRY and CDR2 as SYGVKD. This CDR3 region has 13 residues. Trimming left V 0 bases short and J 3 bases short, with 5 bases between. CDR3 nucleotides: TGTGCCATCAGTGAGTCGCGAGAAGAGACCCAGTACTTC. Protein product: CAISESREETQYF.

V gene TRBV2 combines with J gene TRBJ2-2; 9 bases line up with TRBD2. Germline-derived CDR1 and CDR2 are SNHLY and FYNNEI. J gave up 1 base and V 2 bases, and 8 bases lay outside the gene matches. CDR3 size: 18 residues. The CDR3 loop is CASSERLAGGLNTGELFF. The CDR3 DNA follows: TGTGCCAGCAGTGAAAGACTTGCGGGGGGGTTGAACACCGGGGAGCTGTTTTTT.

This chain's CDR3 is CASQEVSGSTGELFF. CDR3 DNA: TGTGCCAGCCAGGAGGTTAGCGGATCTACCGGGGAGCTGTTTTTT. The rearrangement links TRBV2 to TRBJ2-2; D perhaps matches TRBD2 (6 bases). Trimming cost V 8 bases and J 5 bases, with 18 bases left between them. Germline V CDR1 and CDR2: SNHLY, FYNNEI. The CDR3 sequence is 15 residues long.